This is a list of T cell receptor beta chains from one sample in a study of PD-1 blockade in classical Hodgkin lymphoma. The protocol was immunoSEQ multiplex PCR, while the TCRdb copy is restricted to in-frame clones and leaves out a portion. The sample shows 22,000 or so clones, around 80% of them seen only once. The sequenced sample was peripheral blood mononuclear cells (PBMCs), obtained before the second cycle of nivolumab. Every receptor here comes from a human donor with classical Hodgkin lymphoma. CDR3s include the opening cysteine and the closing phenylalanine or tryptophan. The D gene is left open where the match is weak. Not all rows give a size; the values are once, few, many and, for expanded clones, a class.

D gene: NA; J gene: TRBJ1-3; V gene: TRBV5-1; clone size: NA; CDR3 DNA: TGCGCCAGCAGCCCAGGGACCGCTGGAAACACCATATATTTT; CDR3 protein: CASSPGTAGNTIYF
D gene: TRBD1; J gene: TRBJ2-7; V gene: TRBV7-8; clone size: NA; CDR3 DNA: TGTGCCAGCAGCCTATATACGGGACAGGGTGGCGAGCAGTACTTC; CDR3 protein: CASSLYTGQGGEQYF
D gene: NA; J gene: TRBJ1-4; V gene: TRBV27; clone size: NA; CDR3 DNA: TGTGCCAGCAGCCCCCCCCGAAGACAGCACTCAACTAATGAAAAACTGTTTTTT; CDR3 protein: CASSPPRRQHSTNEKLFF
D gene: TRBD1; J gene: TRBJ2-1; V gene: TRBV28; clone size: NA; CDR3 DNA: TGTGCCAGCAGCACCGACAGGGGCTACTACAATGAGCAGTTCTTC; CDR3 protein: CASSTDRGYYNEQFF
D gene: NA; J gene: TRBJ1-5; V gene: TRBV2; clone size: NA; CDR3 DNA: TGTGCCAGCAGTGAATCCGACGGAAGCAATCAGCCCCAGCATTTT; CDR3 protein: CASSESDGSNQPQHF
D gene: TRBD2; J gene: TRBJ2-2; V gene: TRBV19; clone size: NA; CDR3 DNA: TGTGCCAGTAGTGACCTAGCGGATGGGGCCGGGGAGCTGTTTTTT; CDR3 protein: CASSDLADGAGELFF
D gene: TRBD1; J gene: TRBJ1-5; V gene: TRBV4-2; clone size: NA; CDR3 DNA: TGTGCCAGCAGCCCCGGACAGGATAGCAATCAGCCCCAGCATTTT; CDR3 protein: CASSPGQDSNQPQHF
D gene: NA; J gene: TRBJ1-3; V gene: TRBV7-2; clone size: few; CDR3 DNA: TGTGCCAGCAGCACCCCCCAGACAGACTCTGGAAACACCATATATTTT; CDR3 protein: CASSTPQTDSGNTIYF
D gene: NA; J gene: TRBJ1-4; V gene: TRBV2; clone size: NA; CDR3 DNA: TGTGCCAGCAGTGACTACGACAGCTTAAATGAAAAACTGTTTTTT; CDR3 protein: CASSDYDSLNEKLFF
D gene: NA; J gene: TRBJ1-5; V gene: TRBV19; clone size: once; CDR3 DNA: TGTGCCAGTAGTCAATCGAGCAATCAGCCCCAGCATTTT; CDR3 protein: CASSQSSNQPQHF
D gene: NA; J gene: TRBJ2-5; V gene: TRBV25-1; clone size: NA; CDR3 DNA: TGTGCCAGCAGTGAATGGGAGTTATCTAGTCGAGAGACCCAGTACTTC; CDR3 protein: CASSEWELSSRETQYF
D gene: NA; J gene: TRBJ2-5; V gene: TRBV7-8; clone size: NA; CDR3 DNA: TGTGCCAGCAGCTCCATCAGAGAGACCCAGTACTTC; CDR3 protein: CASSSIRETQYF
D gene: NA; J gene: TRBJ1-5; V gene: TRBV4-3; clone size: NA; CDR3 DNA: TGCGCCAGCAGCCGAAGATGGGTCCCAGTCAATCAGCCCCAGCATTTT; CDR3 protein: CASSRRWVPVNQPQHF
D gene: NA; J gene: TRBJ1-1; V gene: TRBV6-1; clone size: NA; CDR3 DNA: TGTGCCAGCAGTGAGGGGTGGGGGAACACTGAAGCTTTCTTT; CDR3 protein: CASSEGWGNTEAFF
D gene: TRBD1; J gene: TRBJ2-3; V gene: TRBV2; clone size: medium-sized; CDR3 DNA: TGTGCCAGCAGTTTCGGGACAGGGTGGACAGATACGCAGTATTTT; CDR3 protein: CASSFGTGWTDTQYF
D gene: NA; J gene: TRBJ2-2; V gene: TRBV11-2; clone size: few; CDR3 DNA: TGTGCCAGCAGCTTGACAGACACCGGGGAGCTGTTTTTT; CDR3 protein: CASSLTDTGELFF
D gene: NA; J gene: TRBJ1-4; V gene: TRBV5-1; clone size: NA; CDR3 DNA: TGCGCCAGCAGCTTGGTGGGGCTAGGGGAAAAACTGTTTTTT; CDR3 protein: CASSLVGLGEKLFF
D gene: NA; J gene: TRBJ1-2; V gene: TRBV5-1; clone size: NA; CDR3 DNA: TGCGCCAGCAGCTTGGAGGGGACGTCTAACTATGGCTACACCTTC; CDR3 protein: CASSLEGTSNYGYTF
D gene: NA; J gene: TRBJ2-6; V gene: TRBV5-6; clone size: NA; CDR3 DNA: TGTGCCAGCAGCCTCTTCAGGATCTCCGGGGCCAACGTCCTGACTTTC; CDR3 protein: CASSLFRISGANVLTF
D gene: TRBD2; J gene: TRBJ2-3; V gene: TRBV2; clone size: NA; CDR3 DNA: TGTGCCAGCAGTGCATTTTTGAGCGGGAGTAACACAGATACGCAGTATTTT; CDR3 protein: CASSAFLSGSNTDTQYF
D gene: TRBD2; J gene: TRBJ2-3; V gene: TRBV18; clone size: NA; CDR3 DNA: TGTGCCAGCTCACTAGCGGGGAGCACAGATACGCAGTATTTT; CDR3 protein: CASSLAGSTDTQYF
D gene: NA; J gene: TRBJ2-1; V gene: TRBV20-1; clone size: NA; CDR3 DNA: TGCAGTGCCACGGACAGTAGAGAGCAGTTCTTC; CDR3 protein: CSATDSREQFF
D gene: NA; J gene: TRBJ2-7; V gene: TRBV6-5; clone size: NA; CDR3 DNA: TGTGCCAGCACTAGCGATGGAGAGCAGTACTTC; CDR3 protein: CASTSDGEQYF
D gene: TRBD2; J gene: TRBJ2-7; V gene: TRBV19; clone size: NA; CDR3 DNA: TGTGCCAGTAGTGAGCGGGGGCTCTCCTACGAGCAGTACTTC; CDR3 protein: CASSERGLSYEQYF
D gene: NA; J gene: TRBJ2-3; V gene: TRBV25-1; clone size: NA; CDR3 DNA: TGTGCCAGCAGTGTGGGTACTAGCACAGATACGCAGTATTTT; CDR3 protein: CASSVGTSTDTQYF
D gene: TRBD1; J gene: TRBJ2-1; V gene: TRBV4-3; clone size: NA; CDR3 DNA: TGCGCCAGCAGCCAGGGGGACAGGGGGAGGAGTGAGCAGTTCTTC; CDR3 protein: CASSQGDRGRSEQFF
D gene: NA; J gene: TRBJ2-7; V gene: TRBV5-4; clone size: few; CDR3 DNA: TGTGCCAGCAGCTTAACAGGGCGGAAGGACGAGCAGTACTTC; CDR3 protein: CASSLTGRKDEQYF
D gene: TRBD1; J gene: TRBJ1-5; V gene: TRBV12-5; clone size: NA; CDR3 DNA: TGTGCTAGTGGTTTGGTAGCGACAGGGGCCTATCAGCCCCAGCATTTT; CDR3 protein: CASGLVATGAYQPQHF
D gene: NA; J gene: TRBJ1-4; V gene: TRBV15; clone size: NA; CDR3 DNA: TGTGCCACCAGCAGAGGGTCAGAGAATGAAAAACTGTTTTTT; CDR3 protein: CATSRGSENEKLFF
D gene: NA; J gene: TRBJ1-1; V gene: TRBV7-9; clone size: NA; CDR3 DNA: TGTGCCAGCAGCTCGCGAACCAAAGCTTTCTTT; CDR3 protein: CASSSRTKAFF
D gene: NA; J gene: TRBJ1-1; V gene: TRBV10-3; clone size: NA; CDR3 DNA: TGTGCCATCACCCCGGGACGGTGGGGAAGCGAAGCGATGAACACTGAAGCTTTCTTT; CDR3 protein: CAITPGRWGSEAMNTEAFF
D gene: NA; J gene: TRBJ1-2; V gene: TRBV27; clone size: NA; CDR3 DNA: TGTGCCAGCAGTTTGGACGGCTATGGCTACACCTTC; CDR3 protein: CASSLDGYGYTF
D gene: NA; J gene: TRBJ2-7; V gene: TRBV7-9; clone size: NA; CDR3 DNA: TGTGCCAGCAGCCACCCCAGGGAGGTCGACGAGCAGTACTTC; CDR3 protein: CASSHPREVDEQYF
D gene: TRBD1; J gene: TRBJ2-7; V gene: TRBV12-5; clone size: NA; CDR3 DNA: TGTGCTAGTGGTTCTGGACAGGGAGGAGAGCAGTACTTC; CDR3 protein: CASGSGQGGEQYF
D gene: TRBD2; J gene: TRBJ2-3; V gene: TRBV6-1; clone size: NA; CDR3 DNA: TGTGCCAGCAGTGAAAGGGAGGGCTGGGAAGATACGCAGTATTTT; CDR3 protein: CASSEREGWEDTQYF
D gene: NA; J gene: TRBJ1-2; V gene: TRBV19; clone size: NA; CDR3 DNA: TGTGCCAGTAGTCAGCCGGAGGAGGTTTCGGTCTATGGCTACACCTTC; CDR3 protein: CASSQPEEVSVYGYTF
D gene: TRBD2; J gene: TRBJ2-3; V gene: TRBV7-6; clone size: NA; CDR3 DNA: TGTGCCAGCCGCCCCCGGGGGGATGGGACGCAGTATTTT; CDR3 protein: CASRPRGDGTQYF
D gene: NA; J gene: TRBJ1-1; V gene: TRBV29-1; clone size: NA; CDR3 DNA: TGCAGCGCTGACAGATTGAACACTGAAGCTTTCTTT; CDR3 protein: CSADRLNTEAFF
D gene: TRBD2; J gene: TRBJ2-1; V gene: TRBV11-3; clone size: NA; CDR3 DNA: TGTGCCAGCACACGGAGCGGGAGGGGGAATGAGCAGTTCTTC; CDR3 protein: CASTRSGRGNEQFF
D gene: TRBD1; J gene: TRBJ1-1; V gene: TRBV7-9; clone size: once; CDR3 DNA: TGTGCCAGCAGCTTAGAAAGGACAGGGCACGCTTTCTTT; CDR3 protein: CASSLERTGHAFF
D gene: NA; J gene: TRBJ1-1; V gene: TRBV4-3; clone size: few; CDR3 DNA: TGCGCCAGCAGCCAAGACCGGGGTGAAGCTTTCTTT; CDR3 protein: CASSQDRGEAFF
D gene: NA; J gene: TRBJ2-2; V gene: TRBV13; clone size: few; CDR3 DNA: TGTGCCAGCAGCCACAGAGGCGGGGAGCTGTTTTTT; CDR3 protein: CASSHRGGELFF
D gene: NA; J gene: TRBJ2-7; V gene: TRBV19; clone size: NA; CDR3 DNA: TGTGCCAGTAGTATCAAGGGGGTTGGTGAGCAGTACTTC; CDR3 protein: CASSIKGVGEQYF
D gene: NA; J gene: TRBJ1-3; V gene: TRBV18; clone size: few; CDR3 DNA: TGTGCCAGCTCACCGAGGGGAAACACCATATATTTT; CDR3 protein: CASSPRGNTIYF
D gene: NA; J gene: TRBJ1-1; V gene: TRBV5-1; clone size: NA; CDR3 DNA: TGCGCCAGCAGACAAGCTCTGCTGACGAACACTGAAGCTTTCTTT; CDR3 protein: CASRQALLTNTEAFF
D gene: NA; J gene: TRBJ2-7; V gene: TRBV27; clone size: NA; CDR3 DNA: TGTGCCAGCCGTTCCCCCAGGGAGCAGTACTTC; CDR3 protein: CASRSPREQYF
D gene: TRBD1; J gene: TRBJ2-7; V gene: TRBV19; clone size: once; CDR3 DNA: TGTGCCAGTAGGGGACAGTTCTACGAGCAGTACTTC; CDR3 protein: CASRGQFYEQYF
D gene: NA; J gene: TRBJ1-1; V gene: TRBV6-1; clone size: NA; CDR3 DNA: TGTGCCAGCAGCCGACTCCAGGGAGAAGCTTTCTTT; CDR3 protein: CASSRLQGEAFF
D gene: NA; J gene: TRBJ2-3; V gene: TRBV4-3; clone size: NA; CDR3 DNA: TGCGCCAGCAGCCAAGATCACAGTAGGGGAGATACGCAGTATTTT; CDR3 protein: CASSQDHSRGDTQYF
D gene: TRBD2; J gene: TRBJ2-7; V gene: TRBV6-5; clone size: NA; CDR3 DNA: TGTGCCAGCGGGACTAGCGGGACCGTGCAGTACTTC; CDR3 protein: CASGTSGTVQYF
D gene: NA; J gene: TRBJ2-3; V gene: TRBV6-6; clone size: NA; CDR3 DNA: TGTGCCAGCACTTTCGGCCAGGGATCCCCCACAGATACGCAGTATTTT; CDR3 protein: CASTFGQGSPTDTQYF
D gene: TRBD1; J gene: TRBJ1-3; V gene: TRBV5-1; clone size: NA; CDR3 DNA: TGCGCCAGCAGGGGACAGGGAGGAGCTGGAAACACCATATATTTT; CDR3 protein: CASRGQGGAGNTIYF
D gene: NA; J gene: TRBJ1-1; V gene: TRBV6-1; clone size: NA; CDR3 DNA: TGTGCCAGCAGGGCCAGGGGTCAGAACACTGAAGCTTTCTTT; CDR3 protein: CASRARGQNTEAFF
D gene: TRBD2; J gene: TRBJ2-1; V gene: TRBV11-3; clone size: NA; CDR3 DNA: TGTGCCAGCAGGCGCCGACTAGCGGGAAAGCTCGATGAGCAGTTCTTC; CDR3 protein: CASRRRLAGKLDEQFF
D gene: NA; J gene: TRBJ1-1; V gene: TRBV5-1; clone size: once; CDR3 DNA: TGCGCCAGCAGCTACCTGGAAGGAACGGGCAACACTGAAGCTTTCTTT; CDR3 protein: CASSYLEGTGNTEAFF
D gene: NA; J gene: TRBJ1-2; V gene: TRBV5-4; clone size: NA; CDR3 DNA: TGTGCCAGCAGCTTTCGGACAGACTTTCGTGGCTACACCTTC; CDR3 protein: CASSFRTDFRGYTF